Detailed here is one TCR beta chain. The antigen is unknown. This sample was included in a study of glioma-infiltrating T cells after dendritic cell vaccination. Time point defined: after dendritic cell vaccination, including at tumor progression/relapse. Findings and caveats of the study: Survival was not directly related to TCR clonality in these patients.

Assay used: immunoSEQ multiplex PCR; TCRdb lists only in-frame clones, some missing. The table shows about 87,000 clones, with roughly 87% occurring only once. The specimen was blood, collected after dendritic cell vaccination. This receptor was identified in a human donor with glioblastoma.

The CDR3 region has the DNA TGTGCCAGCAGAGACAGGGGAAACGGCAATCAGCCCCAGCATTTT. This sequence encodes CASRDRGNGNQPQHF. The chain combines TRBV6-5 with TRBJ1-5, with 8 bases fitting TRBD1. Germline V lookup: CDR1 MNHEY, CDR2 SVGAGI. V lost 6 bases, J lost 2 bases, and 6 bases stayed unmatched. The CDR3 totals 15 residues.